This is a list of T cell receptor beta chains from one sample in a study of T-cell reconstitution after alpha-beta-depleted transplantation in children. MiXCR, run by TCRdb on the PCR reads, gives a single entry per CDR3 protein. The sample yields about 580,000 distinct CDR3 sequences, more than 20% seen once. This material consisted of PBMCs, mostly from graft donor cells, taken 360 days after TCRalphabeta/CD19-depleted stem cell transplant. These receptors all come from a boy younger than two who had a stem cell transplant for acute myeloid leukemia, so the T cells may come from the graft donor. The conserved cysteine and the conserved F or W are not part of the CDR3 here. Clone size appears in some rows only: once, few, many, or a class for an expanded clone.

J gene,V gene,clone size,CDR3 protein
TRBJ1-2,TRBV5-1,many,ASSSRDRGPAGYT
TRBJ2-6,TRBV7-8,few,ASRGAGANVLT
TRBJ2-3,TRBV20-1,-,SAPPMGASSSDTQY
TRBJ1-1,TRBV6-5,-,ASSYSLSRSGPNTEAF
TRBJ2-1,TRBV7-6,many,ASSLEASGAHNEQF
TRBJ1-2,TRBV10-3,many,AISDMWGATEVYGYT
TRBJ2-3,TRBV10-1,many,ASSGLRRTDTQY
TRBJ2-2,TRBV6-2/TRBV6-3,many,ASGPPGELF
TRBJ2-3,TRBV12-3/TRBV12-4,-,ASTWTASTDTQY
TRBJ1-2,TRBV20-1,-,SAPEGALLRDGYT
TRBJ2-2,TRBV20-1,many,SARDPATSPYGELF
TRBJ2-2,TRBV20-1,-,SARGLAGDNTGELF
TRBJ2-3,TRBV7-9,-,AITGGGAYTQY
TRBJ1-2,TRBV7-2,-,ASSHPGPSNYGYT
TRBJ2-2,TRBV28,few,ASSFLQAPNTGELF
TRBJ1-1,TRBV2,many,ASSGMHERFTEAF
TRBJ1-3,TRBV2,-,ASSALDRGNTIY
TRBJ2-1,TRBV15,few,ATAALGGDEQF
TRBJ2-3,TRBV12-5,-,ASVELPASTDTQY
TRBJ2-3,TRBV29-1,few,SVVHFASTDTQY
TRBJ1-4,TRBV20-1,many,SAREGYEKLF
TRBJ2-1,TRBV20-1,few,SARPHRGGSYNEQF
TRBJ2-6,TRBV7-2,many,ASSLVGSISGANVLT
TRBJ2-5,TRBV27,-,ASSLFGGTRGEETQY
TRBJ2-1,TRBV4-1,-,ASSHVSPPAGYNEQF
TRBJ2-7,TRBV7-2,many,ASSFLPTVTYEQY
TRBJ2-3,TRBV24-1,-,ATSDTVLRRGGNTQY
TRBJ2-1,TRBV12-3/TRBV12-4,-,ASSTWTGGGYNEQF
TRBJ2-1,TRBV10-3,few,AISNNGQFNEQF
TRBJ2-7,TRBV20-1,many,SAFRNEQY
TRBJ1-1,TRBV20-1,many,SAREYNRNTEAF
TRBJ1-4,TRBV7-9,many,ASSPFLGGTEKLF
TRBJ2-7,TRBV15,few,ATSRDYTGGYEQY
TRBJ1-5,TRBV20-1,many,SLKGGQDKGPQH
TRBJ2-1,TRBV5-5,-,ASSLQQMCYNEQF
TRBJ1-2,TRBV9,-,ASSPRTGTMNGYT
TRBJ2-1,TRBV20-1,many,SARGMAYNEQF
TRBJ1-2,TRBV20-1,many,SARTQGSTNYGYT
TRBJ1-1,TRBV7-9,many,ASSLDGSGGAF
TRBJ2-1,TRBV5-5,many,ASSLTSGQSNEQF
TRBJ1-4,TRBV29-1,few,SVGDFNEKLF
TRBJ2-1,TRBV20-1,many,SARDPLAGGIPSSYNEQF
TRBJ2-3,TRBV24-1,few,ATSDFGGLGPDTQY
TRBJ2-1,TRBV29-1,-,SVGRGEQF
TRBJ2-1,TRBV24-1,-,ATSGGRDSYNEQF
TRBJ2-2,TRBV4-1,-,ASSQGQPTGELF
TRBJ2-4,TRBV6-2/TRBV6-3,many,ASSYGRGRNIQY
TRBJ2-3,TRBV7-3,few,ASSLLGGQADTQY
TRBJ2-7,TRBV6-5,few,ASSYSMVASGQGTYEQY
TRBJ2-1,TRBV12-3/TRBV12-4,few,ASSFGGALSSYNEQF
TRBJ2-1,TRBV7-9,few,ASSLGTPTYNEQF
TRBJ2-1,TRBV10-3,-,AISFFETGLDEQF
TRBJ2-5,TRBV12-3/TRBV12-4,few,ASSPFNPPGWQETQY